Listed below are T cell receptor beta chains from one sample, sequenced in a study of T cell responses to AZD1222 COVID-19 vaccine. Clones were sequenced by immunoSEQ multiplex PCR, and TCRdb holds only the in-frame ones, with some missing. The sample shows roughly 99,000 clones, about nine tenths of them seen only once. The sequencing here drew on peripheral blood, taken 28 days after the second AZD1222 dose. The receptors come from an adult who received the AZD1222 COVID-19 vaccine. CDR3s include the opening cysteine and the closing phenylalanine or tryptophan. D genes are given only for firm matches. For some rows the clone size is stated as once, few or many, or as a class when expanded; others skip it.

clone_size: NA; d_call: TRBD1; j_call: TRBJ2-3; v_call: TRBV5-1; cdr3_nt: TGCGCCAGCAGCTTGTCCGGGACAGGGGGCACAGATACGCAGTATTTT; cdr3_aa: CASSLSGTGGTDTQYF
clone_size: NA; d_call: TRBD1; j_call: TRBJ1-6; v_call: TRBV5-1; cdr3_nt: TGCGCCAGCAGTAGGGACAGGGGGAGTTCACCCCTCCACTTT; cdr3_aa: CASSRDRGSSPLHF
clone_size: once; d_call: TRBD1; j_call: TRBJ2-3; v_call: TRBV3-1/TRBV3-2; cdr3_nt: TGTGCCAGCAGCCCCTGGACAGGGGGTGCAGCAGATACGCAGTATTTT; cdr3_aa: CASSPWTGGAADTQYF
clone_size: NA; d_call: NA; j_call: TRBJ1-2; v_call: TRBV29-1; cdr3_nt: TGCAGCGTTGAGGTCAGGGGTTCCCTTCGGGATGGCTACACCTTC; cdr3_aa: CSVEVRGSLRDGYTF
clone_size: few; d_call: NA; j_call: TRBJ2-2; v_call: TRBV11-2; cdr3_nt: TGTGCCAGCAGCTTAGGCCAGGGCACCGGGGAGCTGTTTTTT; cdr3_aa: CASSLGQGTGELFF
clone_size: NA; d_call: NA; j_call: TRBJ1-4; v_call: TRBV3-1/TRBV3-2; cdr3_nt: TGTGCCAGCAGCCATCGCGGAGGGAGGAGAACTAATGAAAAACTGTTTTTT; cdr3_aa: CASSHRGGRRTNEKLFF
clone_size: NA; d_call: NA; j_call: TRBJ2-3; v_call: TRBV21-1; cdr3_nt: TGTGCCAGCAGCATGCAGACAGGGGCTTCGAAAGATACGCAGTATTTT; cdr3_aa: CASSMQTGASKDTQYF
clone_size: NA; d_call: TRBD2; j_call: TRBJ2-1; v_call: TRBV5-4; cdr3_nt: TGTGCCAGCAGCTTGGGGCAGCGGGAGCCGATAAATGAGCAGTTCTTC; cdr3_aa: CASSLGQREPINEQFF
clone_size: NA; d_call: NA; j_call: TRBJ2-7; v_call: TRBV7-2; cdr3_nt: TGTGCCAGCAGCATAAATTCTCACTACGAGCAGTACTTC; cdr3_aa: CASSINSHYEQYF
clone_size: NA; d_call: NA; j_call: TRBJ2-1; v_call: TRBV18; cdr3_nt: TGTGCCAGCTCAACGAAGAGCAGGGTTGAGCAGTTCTTC; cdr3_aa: CASSTKSRVEQFF
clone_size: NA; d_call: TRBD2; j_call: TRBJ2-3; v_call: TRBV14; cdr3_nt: TGTGCCAGCAGCCAAGATAAGCGGATAGCGGGATACCGCACAGATACGCAGTATTTT; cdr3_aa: CASSQDKRIAGYRTDTQYF
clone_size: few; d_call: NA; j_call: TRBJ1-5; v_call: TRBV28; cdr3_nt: TGTGCCAGCAGTCGAGGATGGGGGCAGCCCCAGCATTTT; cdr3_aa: CASSRGWGQPQHF
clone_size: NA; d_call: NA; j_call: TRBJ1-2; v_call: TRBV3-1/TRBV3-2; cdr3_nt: TGTGCCAGCAGCCAAGTAACAAACTCCCCCTATGGCTACACCTTC; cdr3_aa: CASSQVTNSPYGYTF
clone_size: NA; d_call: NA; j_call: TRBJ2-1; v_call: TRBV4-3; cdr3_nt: TGCGCCAGCAGCCAGGAAGCTGGGTACAATGAGCAGTTCTTC; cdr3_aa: CASSQEAGYNEQFF
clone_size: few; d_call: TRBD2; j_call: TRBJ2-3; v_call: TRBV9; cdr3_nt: TGTGCCAGCAGCGTAGAGGGGCGGGGGGGCGACACGCAGTATTTT; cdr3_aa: CASSVEGRGGDTQYF
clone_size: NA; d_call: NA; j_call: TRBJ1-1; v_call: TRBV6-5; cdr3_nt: TGTGCCAGCAGTTACTCGTGGCGCGGGGGGACTGAAGCTTTCTTT; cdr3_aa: CASSYSWRGGTEAFF
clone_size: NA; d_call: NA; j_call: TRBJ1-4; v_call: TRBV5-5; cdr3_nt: TGTGCCAGCAGCTTCCGGGGAGAACTGTTTTTT; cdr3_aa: CASSFRGELFF
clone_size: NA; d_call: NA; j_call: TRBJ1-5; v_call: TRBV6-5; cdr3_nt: TGTGCCAGCAGCCAGACATATTTCAATCAGCCCCAGCATTTT; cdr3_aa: CASSQTYFNQPQHF
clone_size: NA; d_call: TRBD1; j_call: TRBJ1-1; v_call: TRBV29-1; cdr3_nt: TGCAGCGTTGGGGGACAGGGGAGAACTGAAGCTTTCTTT; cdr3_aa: CSVGGQGRTEAFF
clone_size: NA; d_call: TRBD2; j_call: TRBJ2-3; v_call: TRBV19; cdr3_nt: TGTGCCAGTAGTATTAGGCTAGCGGGGAGCACAGATACGCAGTATTTT; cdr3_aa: CASSIRLAGSTDTQYF
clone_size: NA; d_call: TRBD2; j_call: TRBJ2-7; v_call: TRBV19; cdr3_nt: TGTGCCACCGGGACTAGCGGGAGGGGTGCCTACGAGCAGTACTTC; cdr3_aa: CATGTSGRGAYEQYF
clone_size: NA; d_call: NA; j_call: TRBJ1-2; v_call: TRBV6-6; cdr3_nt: TGTGCCAGCAGCAGGGCCGCTTCAACTAACTATGGCTACACCTTC; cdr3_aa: CASSRAASTNYGYTF
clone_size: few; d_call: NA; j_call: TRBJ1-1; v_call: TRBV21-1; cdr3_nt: TGTGCCAGGGGACTCGTGCCGAACACTGAAGCTTTCTTT; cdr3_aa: CARGLVPNTEAFF
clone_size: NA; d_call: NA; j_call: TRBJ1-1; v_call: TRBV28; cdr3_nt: TGTGCCAGCAGTTTGGTGAAAGTTGAAGCTTTCTTT; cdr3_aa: CASSLVKVEAFF
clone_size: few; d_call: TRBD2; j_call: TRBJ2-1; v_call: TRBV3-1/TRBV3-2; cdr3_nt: TGTGCCAGCAGCCAAGACGCCAGCGGGAGTTTCCCCTACAATGAGCAGTTCTTC; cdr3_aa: CASSQDASGSFPYNEQFF
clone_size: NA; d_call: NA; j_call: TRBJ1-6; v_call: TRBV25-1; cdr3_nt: TGTGCCAGCAGTGACGGTCTACCCGGCTCACCCCTCCACTTT; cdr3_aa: CASSDGLPGSPLHF
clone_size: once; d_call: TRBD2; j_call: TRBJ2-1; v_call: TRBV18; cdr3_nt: TGTGCCAGCTCACCACGACCGGGTATAGCGGGAATGAATGAGCAGTTCTTC; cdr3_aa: CASSPRPGIAGMNEQFF
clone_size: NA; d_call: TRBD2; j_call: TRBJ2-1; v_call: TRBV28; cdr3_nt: TGTGCCAGCAGTTTATGGGGGACTAGCGGGAGACATGAGCAGTTCTTC; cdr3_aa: CASSLWGTSGRHEQFF
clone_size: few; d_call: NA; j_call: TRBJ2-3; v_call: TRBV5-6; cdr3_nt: TGTGCCAGCAGCTTGGCGGCAGATACGCAGTATTTT; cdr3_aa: CASSLAADTQYF
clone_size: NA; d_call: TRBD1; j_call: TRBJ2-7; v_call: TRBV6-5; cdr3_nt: TGTGCCAGCAGTTACTCGACGGGACAGGCACACTACGAGCAGTACTTC; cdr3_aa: CASSYSTGQAHYEQYF
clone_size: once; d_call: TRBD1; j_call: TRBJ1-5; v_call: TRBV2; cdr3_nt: TGTGCCAGCAGTACGACAGGGAGGCAGCCCCAGCATTTT; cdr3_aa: CASSTTGRQPQHF
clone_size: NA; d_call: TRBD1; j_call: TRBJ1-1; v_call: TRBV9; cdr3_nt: TGTGCCAGCAGCGGACCAGACAGGGGGGCCACTGAAGCTTTCTTT; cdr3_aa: CASSGPDRGATEAFF
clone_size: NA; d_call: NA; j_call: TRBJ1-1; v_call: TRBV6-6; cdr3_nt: TGTGCCAGCAGTCGAGATAACAGGGCTGAAGCTTTCTTT; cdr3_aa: CASSRDNRAEAFF
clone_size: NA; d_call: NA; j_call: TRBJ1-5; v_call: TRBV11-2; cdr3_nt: TGTGCCAGCAGCTTAACGGGGATTCAGCCCCAGCATTTT; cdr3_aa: CASSLTGIQPQHF
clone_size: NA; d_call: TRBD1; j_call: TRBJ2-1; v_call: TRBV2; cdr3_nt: TGTGCCAGCAGGGACAAATGGGGACAGGACAATGAGCAGTTCTTC; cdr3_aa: CASRDKWGQDNEQFF
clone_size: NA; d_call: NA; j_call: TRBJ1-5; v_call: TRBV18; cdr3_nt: TGTGCCAGCGCCCGTGAGACGGAGACCTCTCAGCATTTT; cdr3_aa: CASARETETSQHF
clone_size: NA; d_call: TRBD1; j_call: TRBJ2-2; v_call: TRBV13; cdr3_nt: TGTGCCAGCAGCCCGAACTCCGGGACAGGAGAGAACACCGGGGAGCTGTTTTTT; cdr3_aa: CASSPNSGTGENTGELFF
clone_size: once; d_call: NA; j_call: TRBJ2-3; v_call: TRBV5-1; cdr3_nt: TGCGCCAGCAGCTTGTGGGGGGCTAGCACAGATACGCAGTATTTT; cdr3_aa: CASSLWGASTDTQYF
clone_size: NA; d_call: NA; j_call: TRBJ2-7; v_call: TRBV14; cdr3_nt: TGTGCCAGCAGCGAACAGGGCTACGAGCAGTACTTC; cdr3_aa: CASSEQGYEQYF
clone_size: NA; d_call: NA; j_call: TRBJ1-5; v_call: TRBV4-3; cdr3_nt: TGCGCCAGCAGCCAAGGGACTTCTAGCAATCAGCCCCAGCATTTT; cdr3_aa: CASSQGTSSNQPQHF
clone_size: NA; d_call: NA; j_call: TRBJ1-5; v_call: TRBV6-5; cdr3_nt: TGTGCCAGCCGGGGTAGCAATCAGCCCCAGCATTTT; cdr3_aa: CASRGSNQPQHF
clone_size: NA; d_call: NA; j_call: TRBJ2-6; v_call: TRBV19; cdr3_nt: TGTGCCAGTAGTATTCTGAATTCTGGGGCCAACGTCCTGACTTTC; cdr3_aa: CASSILNSGANVLTF
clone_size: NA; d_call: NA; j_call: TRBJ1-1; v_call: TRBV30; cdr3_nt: TGTGCCTGGAGTCTACGGGAGTTGACTGAAGCTTTCTTT; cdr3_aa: CAWSLRELTEAFF
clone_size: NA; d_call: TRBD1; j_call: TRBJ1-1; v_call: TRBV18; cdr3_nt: TGTGCCAGCTCGCAGTCTGACAGGGGCACTGAAGCTTTCTTT; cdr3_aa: CASSQSDRGTEAFF
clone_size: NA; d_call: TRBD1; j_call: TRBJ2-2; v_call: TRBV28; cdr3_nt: TGTGCCAGCAGTTTCTTGTGGGCGACCGGGACAGGGGGCACCGGGGAGCTGTTTTTT; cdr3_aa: CASSFLWATGTGGTGELFF
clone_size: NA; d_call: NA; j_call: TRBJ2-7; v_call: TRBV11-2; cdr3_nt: TGTGCCAGCAGCTTGCGGGGGCCCGAGCAGTACTTC; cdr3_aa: CASSLRGPEQYF
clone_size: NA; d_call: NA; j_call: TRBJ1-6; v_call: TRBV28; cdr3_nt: TGTGCCAGCAGTGACCGACCCCGGCTTAATTCACCCCTCCACTTT; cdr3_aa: CASSDRPRLNSPLHF
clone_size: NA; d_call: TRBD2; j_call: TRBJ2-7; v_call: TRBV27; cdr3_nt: TGTGCCAGCAGTTCAGGAAGTAGCGGGAGCCACGAGCAGTACTTC; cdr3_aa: CASSSGSSGSHEQYF
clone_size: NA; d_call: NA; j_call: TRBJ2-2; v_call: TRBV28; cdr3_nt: TGTGCCAGCTCGAGGAGCACCGGGGAGCTGTTTTTT; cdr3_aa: CASSRSTGELFF
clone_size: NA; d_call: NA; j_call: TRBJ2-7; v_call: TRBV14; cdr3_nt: TGTGCCAGCAGCCCTCTTCAGGGGAACTACGAGCAGTACTTC; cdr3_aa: CASSPLQGNYEQYF
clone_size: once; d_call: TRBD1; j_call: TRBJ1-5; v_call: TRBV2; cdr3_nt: TGTGCCAGCAAGACAGGGCAGGCGGGCAATCAGCCCCAGCATTTT; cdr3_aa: CASKTGQAGNQPQHF
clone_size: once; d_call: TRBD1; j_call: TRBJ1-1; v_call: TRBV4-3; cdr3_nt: TGCGCCAGCAGCCAAGAACTCGACAGGGAGTACACTGAAGCTTTCTTT; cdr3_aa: CASSQELDREYTEAFF
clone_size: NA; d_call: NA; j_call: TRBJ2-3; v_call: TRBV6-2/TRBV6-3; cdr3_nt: TGTGCCAGCAGTCCACGACCGGGACAACTCACAGATACGCAGTATTTT; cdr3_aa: CASSPRPGQLTDTQYF
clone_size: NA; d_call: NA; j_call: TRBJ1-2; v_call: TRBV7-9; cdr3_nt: TGTGCCAGCAGCCGAGGGGACTATGGCTACACCTTC; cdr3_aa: CASSRGDYGYTF
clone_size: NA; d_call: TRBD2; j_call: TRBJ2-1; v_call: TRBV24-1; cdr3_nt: TGTGCCACCAGTGGGGGAGGGACTAGCGGGAGGGACAATGAGCAGTTCTTC; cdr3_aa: CATSGGGTSGRDNEQFF